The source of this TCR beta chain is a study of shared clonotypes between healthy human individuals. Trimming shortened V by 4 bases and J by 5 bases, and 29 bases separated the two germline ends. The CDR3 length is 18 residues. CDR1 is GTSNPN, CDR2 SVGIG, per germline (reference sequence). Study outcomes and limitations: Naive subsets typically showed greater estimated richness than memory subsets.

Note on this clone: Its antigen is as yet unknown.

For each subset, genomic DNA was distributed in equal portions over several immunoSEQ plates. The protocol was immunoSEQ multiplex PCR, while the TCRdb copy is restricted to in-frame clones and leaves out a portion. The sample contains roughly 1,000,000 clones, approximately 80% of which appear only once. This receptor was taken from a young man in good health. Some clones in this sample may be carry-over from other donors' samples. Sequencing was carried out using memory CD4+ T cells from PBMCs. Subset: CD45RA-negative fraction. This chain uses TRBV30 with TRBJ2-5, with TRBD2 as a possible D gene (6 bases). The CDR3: CAWTHWTGALSEAETQYF. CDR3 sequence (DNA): TGTGCCTGGACCCATTGGACGGGAGCGCTGTCTGAAGCGGAGACCCAGTACTTC.